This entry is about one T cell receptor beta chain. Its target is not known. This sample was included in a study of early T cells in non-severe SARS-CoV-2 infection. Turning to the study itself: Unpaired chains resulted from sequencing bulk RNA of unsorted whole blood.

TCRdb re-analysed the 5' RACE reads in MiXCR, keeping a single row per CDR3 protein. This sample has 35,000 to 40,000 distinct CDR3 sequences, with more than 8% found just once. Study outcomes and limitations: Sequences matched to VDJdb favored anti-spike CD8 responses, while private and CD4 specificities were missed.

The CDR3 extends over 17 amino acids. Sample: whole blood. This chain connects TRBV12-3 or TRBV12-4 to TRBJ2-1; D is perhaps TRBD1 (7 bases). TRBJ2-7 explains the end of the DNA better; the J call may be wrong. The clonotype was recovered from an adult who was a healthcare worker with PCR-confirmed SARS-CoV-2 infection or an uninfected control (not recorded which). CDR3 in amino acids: CASSPSVQGGSYNEQYF. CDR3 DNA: TGTGCCAGCAGTCCCTCCGTCCAGGGGGGATCCTACAATGAGCAGTACTTC.